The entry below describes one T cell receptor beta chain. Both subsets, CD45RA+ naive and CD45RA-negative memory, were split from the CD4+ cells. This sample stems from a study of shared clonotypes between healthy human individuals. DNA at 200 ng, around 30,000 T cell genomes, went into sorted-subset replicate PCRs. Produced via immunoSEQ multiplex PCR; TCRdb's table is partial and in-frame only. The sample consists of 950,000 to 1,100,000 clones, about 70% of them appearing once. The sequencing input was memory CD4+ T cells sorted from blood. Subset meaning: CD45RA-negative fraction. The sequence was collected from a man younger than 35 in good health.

The CDR3, as DNA: TGTGCCAGCAGCTTATGGGGGCTGAACGTGGGTGGCTACACCTTC. Translating it yields CASSLWGLNVGGYTF. This sequence joins TRBV7-2 and TRBJ1-2, with D possibly matching TRBD1 (6 bases). V was shortened by 2 bases and J by 7 bases, with 17 bases between the two germline ends. Germline lookup yields CDR1 SGHTA and CDR2 FQGNSA. The CDR3 loop spans 15 amino acids.